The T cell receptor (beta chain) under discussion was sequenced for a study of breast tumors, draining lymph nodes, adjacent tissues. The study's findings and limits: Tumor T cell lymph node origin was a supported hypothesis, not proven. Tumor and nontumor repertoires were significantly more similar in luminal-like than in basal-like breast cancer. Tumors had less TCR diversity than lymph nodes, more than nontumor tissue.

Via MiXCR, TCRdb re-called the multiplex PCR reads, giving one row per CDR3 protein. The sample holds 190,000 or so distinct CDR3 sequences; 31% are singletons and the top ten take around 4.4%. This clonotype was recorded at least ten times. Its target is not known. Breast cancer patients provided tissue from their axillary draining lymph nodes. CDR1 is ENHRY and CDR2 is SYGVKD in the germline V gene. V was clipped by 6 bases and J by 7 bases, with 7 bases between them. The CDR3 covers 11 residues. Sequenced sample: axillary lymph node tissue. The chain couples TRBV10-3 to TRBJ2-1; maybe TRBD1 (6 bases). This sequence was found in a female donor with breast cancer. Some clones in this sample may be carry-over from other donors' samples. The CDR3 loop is CAIRQGNEQFF. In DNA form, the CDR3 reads TGTGCCATCAGACAGGGTAATGAGCAGTTCTTC.